The present T cell receptor beta chain was sequenced within a study of blood T cell repertoires in COVID-19. In the study overall: COVID-19 samples, acute and convalescent, were from the United States, Italy and Spain. T cells, B-cell-depleted T cells, or PBMCs supplied cDNA or gDNA.

V shed 3 bases and J 3 bases; nucleotides not matched to a gene: 4. Germline CDR1 is MDHEN and CDR2 is SYDVKM. The CDR3 has 14 residues. Per the original methods: How many nucleated cells were present was estimated from reference gene primer amplification. The table came from immunoSEQ multiplex PCR; TCRdb's copy has only in-frame clones and leaves some out. V, J and clone size derive from that table, while D and trimming were established from the DNA sequence. The table has tens of thousands of clones, 80% to 90% seen once; the top ten hold 7.5% to 9.5%. The chain uses TRBV28 and TRBJ1-2; the match to TRBD1 covers 7 bases. Sequenced: peripheral blood. The origin of this receptor is a woman aged 70-85 years with active COVID-19. The CDR3 nucleotides read TGTGCCAGCAGTTTTCACGACAGGGACTATGGCTACACCTTC. Amino acids: CASSFHDRDYGYTF.